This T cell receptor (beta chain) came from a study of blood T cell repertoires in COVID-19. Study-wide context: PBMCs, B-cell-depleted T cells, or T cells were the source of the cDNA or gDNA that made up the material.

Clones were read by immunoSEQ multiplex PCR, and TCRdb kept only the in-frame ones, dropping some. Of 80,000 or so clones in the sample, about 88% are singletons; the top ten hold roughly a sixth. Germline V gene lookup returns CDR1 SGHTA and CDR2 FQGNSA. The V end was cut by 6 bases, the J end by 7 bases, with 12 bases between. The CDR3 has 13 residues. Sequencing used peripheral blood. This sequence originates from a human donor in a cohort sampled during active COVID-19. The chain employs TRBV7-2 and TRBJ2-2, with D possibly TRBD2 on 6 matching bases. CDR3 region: CASRGGYNGELFF. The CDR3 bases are TGTGCCAGCAGGGGGGGATACAACGGGGAGCTGTTTTTT.